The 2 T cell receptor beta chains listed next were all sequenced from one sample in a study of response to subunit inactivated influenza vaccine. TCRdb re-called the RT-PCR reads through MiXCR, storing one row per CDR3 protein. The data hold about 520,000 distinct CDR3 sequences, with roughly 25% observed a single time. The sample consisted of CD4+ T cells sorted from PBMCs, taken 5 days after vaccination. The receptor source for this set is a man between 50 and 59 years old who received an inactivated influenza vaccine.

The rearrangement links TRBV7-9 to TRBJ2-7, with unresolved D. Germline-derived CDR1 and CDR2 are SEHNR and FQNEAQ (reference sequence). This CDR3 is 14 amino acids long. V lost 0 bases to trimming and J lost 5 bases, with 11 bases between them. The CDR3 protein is CASSLARLGDEQYF. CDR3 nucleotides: TGTGCCAGCAGCTTAGCGCGGCTAGGTGACGAGCAGTACTTC.

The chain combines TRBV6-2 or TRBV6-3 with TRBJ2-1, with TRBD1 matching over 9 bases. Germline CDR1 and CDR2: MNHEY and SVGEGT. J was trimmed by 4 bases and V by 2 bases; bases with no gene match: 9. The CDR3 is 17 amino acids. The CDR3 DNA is TGTGCCAGCAGTTACGATCCGGGACAGGGAAGATACAATGAGCAGTTCTTC. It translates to CASSYDPGQGRYNEQFF.